The next 2 T cell receptor beta chains were all read from a single sample in a study of T cell responses to AZD1222 COVID-19 vaccine. Produced via immunoSEQ multiplex PCR; TCRdb's table is partial and in-frame only. The sample carries 150,000 to 160,000 clones, over 70% recorded once. The sequencing here drew on peripheral blood, taken 28 days after the second AZD1222 dose. The origin of the receptors is an adult who received the AZD1222 COVID-19 vaccine.

The chain combines TRBV6-5 with TRBJ1-6; D is unclear. The CDR3 is 15 residues long. Trimming shortened V by 6 bases and J by 0 bases, and 9 bases separated the two germline ends. Germline V gives CDR1 MNHEY, CDR2 SVGAGI. CDR3 DNA sequence: TGTGCCAGCAGCCGAGGGAGCTCCTATAATTCACCCCTCCACTTT. Amino acid sequence: CASSRGSSYNSPLHF.

The rearrangement links TRBV2 to TRBJ1-6; D unclear. From germline, CDR1 is SNHLY and CDR2 FYNNEI. This CDR3 has 14 residues. V dropped 7 bases and J dropped 9 bases, with 16 bases sitting between them. The CDR3 DNA sequence: TGTGCCAGCACGGAAATCTCGGAGGGTTCACCCCTCCACTTT. Protein product: CASTEISEGSPLHF.